Following are 6 T cell receptor beta chains from one sample sequenced in a study of blood T cell repertoires in COVID-19. Profiled with immunoSEQ multiplex PCR; TCRdb holds only in-frame clones, not every one. The sample has roughly 210,000 clones; around 86% are singletons. Specimen: PBMCs or T cells enriched from blood (not recorded which). These receptor sequences come from a man between 25 and 39 years old in a cohort exposed to, infected with or recovered from COVID-19 (not recorded which).

The V gene is TRBV2, the J gene TRBJ2-2, with 10 nucleotides matching TRBD2. Germline V gives CDR1 SNHLY, CDR2 FYNNEI. The CDR3 is 16 residues long. The V gene end was trimmed by 8 bases and the J gene end by 6 bases; junction bases not matched to a gene: 12. In nucleotides, the CDR3 is TGTGCCAGCCGCGCCGGGACTAGCGTCACACCCGGGGAGCTGTTTTTT. Encoded protein: CASRAGTSVTPGELFF.

The chain uses TRBV7-9 and TRBJ1-2, with 7 bases matching TRBD1. The V and J ends lost 3 bases and 3 bases, in that order; junction bases with no gene match: 7. Germline V gene sequence: CDR1 SEHNR, CDR2 FQNEAQ (reference sequence). The CDR3 contains 15 residues. CDR3: CASSLFRTGDYGYTF. The CDR3 region has the DNA TGTGCCAGCAGCTTGTTCCGGACAGGAGACTATGGCTACACCTTC.

The chain combines TRBV4-2 with TRBJ1-6; no reliable D call. CDR1 and CDR2 from the germline V gene are LGHNA and YNFKEQ. The CDR3 is made up of 20 amino acids. Trimming cost V 0 bases and J 0 bases, with 18 bases left between them. The CDR3: CASSQESSRGSSSYNSPLHF. The CDR3 bases are TGTGCCAGCAGCCAAGAATCTAGTCGGGGATCGAGCTCCTATAATTCACCCCTCCACTTT.

This chain connects TRBV3-1 (or the pseudogene TRBV3-2) to TRBJ2-7; TRBD2 aligns across 9 bases. This CDR3 comprises 15 residues. Losses at the gene ends were 4 bases for V and 4 bases for J; bases not matched to a gene: 8. Germline V gives CDR1 LGHDT, CDR2 YNNKEL (reference sequence). The CDR3 region is CASSPSSGTLYEQYF. The CDR3, as DNA: TGTGCCAGCAGCCCTTCTAGCGGGACCCTTTACGAGCAGTACTTC.

This clone came up once. The rearrangement joins TRBV27 to TRBJ1-1; D may be TRBD1 (6 bases). Per germline, CDR1 MNHEY and CDR2 SMNVEV (reference sequence). CDR3 length: 15 residues. The ends were cut back, 1 base at V and 3 bases at J, with 12 bases in the middle. This chain's CDR3 is CASSLYGGADTEAFF. The CDR3 DNA is TGTGCCAGCAGTTTATATGGGGGCGCGGACACTGAAGCTTTCTTT.

The chain couples TRBV27 to TRBJ2-5; D is uncertain. The CDR3 spans 15 residues. The germline V and J ends were trimmed by 0 bases and 5 bases, with 13 bases remaining between them. The germline V gene encodes CDR1 MNHEY and CDR2 SMNVEV (reference sequence). The CDR3 DNA reads TGTGCCAGCAGTTTATCCTCTAGACTCGGGGAGACCCAGTACTTC. This gives the protein CASSLSSRLGETQYF.